The 31 T cell receptor beta chains in this list originate from one sample, sequenced in a study of shared clonotypes between healthy human individuals. The protocol was immunoSEQ multiplex PCR, while the TCRdb copy is restricted to in-frame clones and leaves out a portion. The sample carries about 2.5 million clones, 92% recorded once. Sequenced input: naive CD4+ T cells from PBMCs. Subset: CD45RA+ positively selected. These receptors were collected from a man younger than 30 in good health. Some clones in this sample may be carry-over from other donors' samples.

J is TRBJ2-5 and V is TRBV29-1; D unclear. The CDR3 has 14 amino acids. Trimming removed 6 bases at V and 2 bases at J, with 16 bases between. Germline V lookup: CDR1 SQVTM, CDR2 ANQGSEA. The DNA for the CDR3 is TGCAGCGTCCTCCCTACACAATTACAAGAGACCCAGTACTTC. It yields the protein CSVLPTQLQETQYF. The full variable domain, in which reference TRBV29-1 and TRBJ2-5 provide the parts outside the CDR3, is SAVISQKPSRDICQRGTSLTIQCQVDSQVTMMFWYRQQPGQSLTLIATANQGSEATYESGFVIDKFPISRPNLTFSTLTVSNMSPEDSSIYLCSVLPTQLQETQYFGPGTRLLVL.

Concerning this clone: Other DNA sequences in this sample translate to the same CDR3. The CDR3 DNA follows: TGTGCCAGCAGTGATCCGGGACAGCCGAATGAAAAACTGTTTTTT. Translated, it gives CASSDPGQPNEKLFF. The V gene is TRBV6-1, the J gene TRBJ1-4; 7 nucleotides line up with TRBD1. With 3 bases clipped from V and 5 bases from J, the junction kept 6 bases outside the gene matches. The CDR3 spans 15 residues. From germline, CDR1 is MNHNS and CDR2 SASEGT.

This clone was picked up a small number of times. The chain uses TRBV7-9 and TRBJ1-5, with 8 bases lining up with TRBD1. The length of the CDR3 is 12 residues. CDR1 and CDR2 (germline): SEHNR, FQNEAQ (reference sequence). With V trimmed by 6 bases and J by 11 bases, 6 bases remained unmatched. DNA for the CDR3: TGTGCCAGCAGTATACAGGGGGTGGCCCAGCATTTT. This translates into CASSIQGVAQHF.

The rearrangement joins TRBV5-4 to TRBJ2-1; D is perhaps TRBD1 (6 bases). CDR3 length equals 13 residues. The V gene's germline CDR1 is SGHNT and CDR2 YYREEE (reference sequence). V gave up 2 bases and J gave up 6 bases, with 9 bases separating them. This CDR3 reads CASSFKDSNEQFF. In DNA, the CDR3 is TGTGCCAGCAGCTTTAAGGACAGCAATGAGCAGTTCTTC.

V gene TRBV5-5 combines with J gene TRBJ2-5, with D unclear. Germline lookup yields CDR1 SGHKS and CDR2 YYEKEE (reference sequence). This CDR3 has 14 amino acids. Trimming left V 0 bases short and J 0 bases short, with 6 bases between. CDR3 sequence (DNA): TGTGCCAGCAGCTTGGCGGGCAACCAAGAGACCCAGTACTTC. It codes for CASSLAGNQETQYF.

This chain uses TRBV27 with TRBJ2-7; 13 positions agree with TRBD2. The germline CDR1 and CDR2 sequences are MNHEY and SMNVEV (reference sequence). V lost 3 bases and J lost 2; bases outside the gene matches: 13. CDR3 length: 19 amino acids. The CDR3 reads CASSFLRRTSGSQPYEQYF. In DNA form, the CDR3 reads TGTGCCAGCAGTTTCCTTCGGAGGACTAGCGGGAGCCAACCCTACGAGCAGTACTTC.

CDR3 region: CASSSRGHSLNTEAFF. Written as DNA, the CDR3 is TGTGCCAGCAGCTCCAGGGGTCACTCCTTGAACACTGAAGCTTTCTTT. This rearrangement joins TRBV7-9 to TRBJ1-1; a weak D match, TRBD1 (6 bases). From germline, CDR1 is SEHNR and CDR2 FQNEAQ (reference sequence). Trimming took 4 bases from V and 0 from J, leaving 15 bases between them. The CDR3 runs 16 residues.

The J gene is TRBJ1-2, the V gene TRBV28; 7 positions match TRBD1. The CDR3 extends over 16 amino acids. The V gene end was trimmed by 7 bases and the J gene end by 6 bases; junction bases not matched to a gene: 17. CDR1 is MDHEN and CDR2 is SYDVKM in the germline V gene. The CDR3 region has the DNA TGTGCCAGCACTCTTTTTGGGGCAGGGGGATTGAATGGCTACACCTTC. As protein: CASTLFGAGGLNGYTF.

The J gene is TRBJ1-2, the V gene TRBV19; D gene unclear. The V gene lost 6 bases and the J gene lost 6 bases, with 17 bases spanning the gap. The germline V gene has CDR1 LNHDA and CDR2 SQIVND (reference sequence). The CDR3 sequence is 14 residues long. This chain's CDR3 is CASSSQASGDGYTF. CDR3 bases: TGTGCCAGTAGCAGTCAGGCTTCAGGTGATGGCTACACCTTC.

The chain uses TRBV10-3 and TRBJ1-3, with a possible D match to TRBD1 (6 bases). The CDR3 extends over 12 amino acids. The ends were cut back, 11 bases at V and 3 bases at J, with 11 bases in the middle. Germline-derived CDR1 and CDR2 are ENHRY and SYGVKD. CDR3 in amino acids: CAGGGLGNTIYF. CDR3 bases: TGTGCCGGGGGGGGGCTTGGAAACACCATATATTTT.

V gene TRBV11-2 combines with J gene TRBJ2-1; 10 nucleotides agree with TRBD2. The germline CDR1 and CDR2 sequences are SGHAT and FQNNGV. The junction had 3 bases not matched to a gene; V was cut back by 4 bases and J by 3 bases. The CDR3 runs 15 residues. In nucleotides, the CDR3 is TGTGCCAGCAGCTCCGGACTAGCGGACTACAATGAGCAGTTCTTC. Its protein is CASSSGLADYNEQFF. Combining the CDR3 with reference TRBV11-2 and TRBJ2-1 gives the whole variable domain EAGVAQSPRYKIIEKRQSVAFWCNPISGHATLYWYQQILGQGPKLLIQFQNNGVVDDSQLPKDRFSAERLKGVDSTLKIQPAKLEDSAVYLCASSSGLADYNEQFFGPGTRLTVL.

In DNA, the CDR3 is TGTGCCAGCAGTTATGGGACCTTGCGTGATACGCAGTATTTT. It translates to CASSYGTLRDTQYF. The chain uses TRBV6-6 and TRBJ2-3; D may correspond to TRBD1 or TRBD2 (5 bases each). The CDR3 spans 14 residues. The germline V and J ends were trimmed by 3 bases and 6 bases, with 13 bases remaining between them. Germline assignment: CDR1 MNHNY and CDR2 SVGAGI (reference sequence).

This sequence joins TRBV30 and TRBJ2-3, with a weak D call TRBD1 (5 bases). This CDR3 region has 12 residues. V lost 4 bases to trimming and J lost 4 bases, with 9 bases between them. Germline CDR1 and CDR2: GTSNPN and SVGIG (reference sequence). CDR3 sequence reads: CAWTRQPDTQYF. Written as DNA, the CDR3 is TGTGCCTGGACCCGACAGCCAGATACGCAGTATTTT. Full variable domain (missing parts from reference TRBV30 and TRBJ2-3): SQTIHQWPATLVQPVGSPLSLECTVEGTSNPNLYWYRQAAGRGLQLLFYSVGIGQISSEVPQNLSASRPQDRQFILSSKKLLLSDSGFYLCAWTRQPDTQYFGPGTRLTVL.

The chain is built from TRBV2 and TRBJ1-2, with 7 bases matching TRBD1. Per the germline V gene, CDR1 is SNHLY and CDR2 is FYNNEI. Losses at the gene ends were 3 bases for V and 4 bases for J; bases not matched to a gene: 2. There are 13 residues in the CDR3. The CDR3 sequence: CASSERTGYGYTF. Here the CDR3 DNA reads TGTGCCAGCAGTGAGAGGACAGGCTATGGCTACACCTTC.

The genes are TRBV28 and TRBJ1-3, with TRBD1 identical over 9 bases. With V trimmed by 5 bases and J by 5 bases, 4 bases remained unmatched. The CDR3 runs to 14 residues. Looked up from germline, CDR1 is MDHEN and CDR2 is SYDVKM. The CDR3 protein is CASSSDRGRNTIYF. CDR3 coding DNA: TGTGCCAGCAGTAGCGACAGGGGGAGAAACACCATATATTTT.

The chain couples TRBV9 to TRBJ2-7, with D maybe TRBD2 (6 bases). CDR1 SGDLS and CDR2 YYNGEE come from the germline V gene. The ends were cut back, 1 base at V and 6 bases at J, with 14 bases in the middle. There are 14 residues in the CDR3. Here the CDR3 reads CASSVTTSLGEQYF. CDR3 DNA sequence: TGTGCCAGCAGCGTAACGACTAGTTTGGGCGAGCAGTACTTC.

A few counts support this clone. The chain uses TRBV10-3 and TRBJ1-5, with D unresolved. CDR3 length: 12 residues. Per the germline V gene, CDR1 is ENHRY and CDR2 is SYGVKD. The ends were cut back, 2 bases at V and 6 bases at J, with 5 bases in the middle. The CDR3 bases are TGTGCCATCAGTGAGCTCCCTCAGCCCCAGCATTTT. Translated, it gives CAISELPQPQHF.

The chain couples TRBV7-3 to TRBJ2-1; D possibly matches TRBD1 or TRBD2 (5 bases each). The V gene lost 5 bases and the J gene lost 3 bases, with 23 bases spanning the gap. The CDR3 has 18 amino acids. Germline V lookup: CDR1 SGHTA, CDR2 FQGTGA. CDR3 coding DNA: TGTGCCAGCAGCCCGGGACGGGTCCGGCAGGATCTCTACAATGAGCAGTTCTTC. It codes for CASSPGRVRQDLYNEQFF.

The rearrangement links TRBV7-3 to TRBJ2-1; D not resolved. CDR1 is SGHTA and CDR2 is FQGTGA in the germline V gene. The CDR3 consists of 13 residues. Trimming shortened V by 3 bases and J by 8 bases, and 11 bases separated the two germline ends. The CDR3 region has the DNA TGTGCCAGCAGCTTGGAAGGGCCCGATGAGCAGTTCTTC. Its protein product is CASSLEGPDEQFF.

This chain's CDR3 is CASSLVSDPSYEQYF. The CDR3 bases are TGTGCCAGCAGTTTGGTTTCGGATCCGTCCTACGAGCAGTACTTC. The chain couples TRBV28 to TRBJ2-7; D is undetermined. The CDR3 totals 15 residues. Germline assignment: CDR1 MDHEN and CDR2 SYDVKM. Trimming stripped 3 bases from V and 1 base from J, with 13 bases between.

The table lists this clone with a count of one. J is TRBJ2-7 and V is TRBV28; D gene uncertain. In germline, CDR1 is MDHEN, CDR2 SYDVKM. V lost 3 bases and J lost 0, with 9 bases in between. The CDR3 loop spans 14 amino acids. The CDR3 nucleotides are TGTGCCAGCAGTTTCGTACAGAGCTCCTACGAGCAGTACTTC. As protein: CASSFVQSSYEQYF.

The V call is TRBV5-1, the J call TRBJ2-1, with D unclear. Germline CDR1 SGHRS, CDR2 YFSETQ. The V and J ends lost 7 bases and 0 bases respectively, with 14 bases between them. The CDR3 is 15 amino acids. The chain's CDR3 is CASSFDMSSYNEQFF. The CDR3 nucleotides read TGCGCCAGCTCCTTCGACATGAGCTCCTACAATGAGCAGTTCTTC.

The chain recombines TRBV27 with TRBJ1-2, with a tentative D call TRBD1 (6 bases). CDR3 length: 15 amino acids. The germline V gene has CDR1 MNHEY and CDR2 SMNVEV (reference sequence). V lost 7 bases to trimming and J lost 7 bases, with 22 bases between them. CDR3 nucleotide sequence: TGTGCCAGCACCGGTACCCGAACAGGGTCAGGTGGCTACACCTTC. Protein product: CASTGTRTGSGGYTF.

The rearrangement links TRBV4-1 to TRBJ2-5, with 7 nucleotides matching TRBD1. This CDR3 is 17 amino acids long. V dropped 1 base and J dropped 5; count of bases not matched to a gene: 13. Germline V lookup: CDR1 MGHRA, CDR2 YSYEKL. In DNA form, the CDR3 reads TGCGCCAGCAGCCAAGCACCACACAGGGGTGTTTACGAGACCCAGTACTTC. It specifies CASSQAPHRGVYETQYF.

This clone was seen only once. This specimen includes other DNA sequences encoding the same CDR3. The chain employs TRBV28 and TRBJ1-3; D gene unclear. The CDR3 contains 15 residues. The V gene lost 0 bases and the J gene lost 0 bases, with 6 bases spanning the gap. Germline V gene data show CDR1 as MDHEN and CDR2 as SYDVKM. This chain's CDR3 is CASSLWGSSGNTIYF. CDR3 coding DNA: TGTGCCAGCAGTTTATGGGGGTCCTCTGGAAACACCATATATTTT.

The genes are TRBV7-7 and TRBJ2-2; the D gene could be TRBD1 or TRBD2 (5 bases each). Germline lookup yields CDR1 SSHAT and CDR2 FNYEAQ (reference sequence). This CDR3 spans 13 amino acids. Trimming cost V 5 bases and J 2 bases, with 6 bases left between them. The chain's CDR3 is CASSRDNTGELFF. In nucleotides, the CDR3 is TGTGCCAGCAGCCGGGACAACACCGGGGAGCTGTTTTTT.

V is TRBV10-3 and J is TRBJ2-7; 9 nucleotides agree with TRBD1. Germline V CDR1 and CDR2: ENHRY, SYGVKD. Trimming took 0 bases from V and 3 from J; bases not matched to a gene: 3. The CDR3 loop spans 15 amino acids. The CDR3 reads CAISESRTGDYEQYF. The CDR3 bases are TGTGCCATCAGTGAGTCAAGGACAGGGGACTACGAGCAGTACTTC.

The V gene is TRBV2, the J gene TRBJ1-5; no reliable D call. The CDR3 sequence is 13 residues long. The germline gives CDR1 SNHLY, CDR2 FYNNEI. V lost 4 bases to trimming and J lost 4 bases, with 8 bases between them. As DNA, the CDR3 is TGTGCCAGCAGTGTGACGGAAAATCAGCCCCAGCATTTT. This sequence encodes CASSVTENQPQHF.

This clone was found once. The V call is TRBV6-1, the J call TRBJ2-1; 9 bases fit TRBD1. The germline V gene has CDR1 MNHNS and CDR2 SASEGT. This CDR3 is 13 amino acids long. Trimming cost V 9 bases and J 5 bases; bases outside gene matches: 5. This CDR3 is CASSGTGHNEQFF. Written as DNA, the CDR3 is TGTGCCAGTTCCGGGACAGGGCACAATGAGCAGTTCTTC.

Only one count was recorded for this clone. This CDR3 reads CASSLYTAQAKGGYTF. The CDR3 DNA reads as TGTGCCAGCAGCTTGTATACAGCCCAGGCGAAGGGGGGCTACACCTTC. This rearrangement joins TRBV5-4 to TRBJ1-2; D is possibly TRBD1 (5 bases). The ends were cut back, 1 base at V and 8 bases at J, with 21 bases in the middle. CDR1 and CDR2 (germline): SGHNT, YYREEE (reference sequence). The CDR3 consists of 16 residues.

This chain joins TRBV9 and TRBJ1-4; a possible D gene is TRBD1 (6 bases). In germline, CDR1 is SGDLS, CDR2 YYNGEE. V was clipped by 0 bases and J by 4 bases, with 13 bases between them. The CDR3 has 16 residues. The DNA for the CDR3 is TGTGCCAGCAGCGTAGGAGTCGGGACAAGTAATGAAAAACTGTTTTTT. It specifies CASSVGVGTSNEKLFF.